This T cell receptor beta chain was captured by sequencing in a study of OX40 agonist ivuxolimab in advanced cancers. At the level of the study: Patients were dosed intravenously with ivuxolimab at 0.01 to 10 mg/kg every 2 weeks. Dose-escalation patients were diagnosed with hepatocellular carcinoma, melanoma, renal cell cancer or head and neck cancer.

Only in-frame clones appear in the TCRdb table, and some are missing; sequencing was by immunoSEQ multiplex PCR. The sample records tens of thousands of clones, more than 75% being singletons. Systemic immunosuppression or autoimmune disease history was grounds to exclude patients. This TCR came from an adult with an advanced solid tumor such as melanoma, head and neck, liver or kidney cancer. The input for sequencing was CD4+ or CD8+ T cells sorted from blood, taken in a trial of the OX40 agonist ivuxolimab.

CDR3 loop: CASSLTGRSGNTIYF. The DNA of the CDR3 is TGTGCCAGCAGCTTGACAGGACGCTCTGGAAACACCATATATTTT. The chain couples TRBV7-9 to TRBJ1-3; possible D gene TRBD1, 6 bases. From germline, CDR1 is SEHNR and CDR2 FQNEAQ (reference sequence). The CDR3 runs to 15 residues. V was shortened by 3 bases and J by 0 bases, with 9 bases between the two germline ends.